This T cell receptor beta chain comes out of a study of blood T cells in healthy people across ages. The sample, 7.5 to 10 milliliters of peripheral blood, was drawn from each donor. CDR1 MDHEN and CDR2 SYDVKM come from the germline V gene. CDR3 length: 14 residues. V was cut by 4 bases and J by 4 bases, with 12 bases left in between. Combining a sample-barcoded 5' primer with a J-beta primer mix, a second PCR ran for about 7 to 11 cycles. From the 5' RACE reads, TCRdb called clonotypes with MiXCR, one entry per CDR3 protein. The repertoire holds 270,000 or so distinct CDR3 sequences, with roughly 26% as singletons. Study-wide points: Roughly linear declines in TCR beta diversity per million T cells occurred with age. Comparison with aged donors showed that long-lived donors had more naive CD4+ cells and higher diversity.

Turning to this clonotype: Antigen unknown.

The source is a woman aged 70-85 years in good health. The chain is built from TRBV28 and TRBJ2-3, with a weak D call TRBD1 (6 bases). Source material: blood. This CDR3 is CASSSNGTPDTQYF. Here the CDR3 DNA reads TGTGCCAGCAGTTCAAATGGGACACCAGATACGCAGTATTTT. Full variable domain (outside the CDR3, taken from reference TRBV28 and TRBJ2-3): DVKVTQSSRYLVKRTGEKVFLECVQDMDHENMFWYRQDPGLGLRLIYFSYDVKMKEKGDIPEGYSVSREKKERFSLILESASTNQTSMYLCASSSNGTPDTQYFGPGTRLTVL.